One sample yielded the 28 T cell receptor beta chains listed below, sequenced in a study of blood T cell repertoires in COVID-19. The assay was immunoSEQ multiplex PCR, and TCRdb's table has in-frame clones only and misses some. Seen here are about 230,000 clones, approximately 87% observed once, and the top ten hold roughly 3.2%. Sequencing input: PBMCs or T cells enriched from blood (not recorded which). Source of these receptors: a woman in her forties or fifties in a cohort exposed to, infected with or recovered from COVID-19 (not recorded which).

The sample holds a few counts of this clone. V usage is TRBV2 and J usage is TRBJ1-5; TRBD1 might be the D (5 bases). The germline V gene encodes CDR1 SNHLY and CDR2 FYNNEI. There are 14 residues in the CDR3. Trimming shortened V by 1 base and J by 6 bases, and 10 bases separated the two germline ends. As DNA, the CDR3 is TGTGCCAGCAGTGAAGGTAGGGGCCCTCAGCCCCAGCATTTT. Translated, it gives CASSEGRGPQPQHF.

The CDR3 DNA sequence: TGTGCCAGCAGCTTAGTGCCTAGAAGTCGTTCACCCCTCCACTTT. Amino acids: CASSLVPRSRSPLHF. V usage is TRBV7-2 and J usage is TRBJ1-6; D uncertain. CDR3 length: 15 amino acids. The germline V and J ends were trimmed by 1 base and 9 bases, with 13 bases remaining between them. Per the germline V gene, CDR1 is SGHTA and CDR2 is FQGNSA.

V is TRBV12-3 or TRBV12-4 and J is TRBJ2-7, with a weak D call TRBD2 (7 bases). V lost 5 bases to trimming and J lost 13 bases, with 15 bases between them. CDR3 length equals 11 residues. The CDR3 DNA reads TGTGCCAGCAGTCTCTCGGGGGGCCCATACTTC. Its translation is CASSLSGGPYF.

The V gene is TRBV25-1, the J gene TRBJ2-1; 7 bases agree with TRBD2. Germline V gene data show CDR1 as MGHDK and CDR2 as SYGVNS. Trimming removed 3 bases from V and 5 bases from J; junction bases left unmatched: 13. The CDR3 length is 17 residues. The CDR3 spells CASSEGRLLGGDNEQFF. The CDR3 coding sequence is TGTGCCAGCAGTGAGGGGCGGTTGCTGGGGGGGGACAATGAGCAGTTCTTC.

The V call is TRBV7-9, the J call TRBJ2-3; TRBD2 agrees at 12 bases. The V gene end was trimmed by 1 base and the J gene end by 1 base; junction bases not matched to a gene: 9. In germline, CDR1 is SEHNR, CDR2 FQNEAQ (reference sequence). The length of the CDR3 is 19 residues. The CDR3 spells CASSLGSLAGGPGTDTQYF. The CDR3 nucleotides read TGTGCCAGCAGCTTAGGTTCGCTAGCGGGGGGGCCCGGCACAGATACGCAGTATTTT.

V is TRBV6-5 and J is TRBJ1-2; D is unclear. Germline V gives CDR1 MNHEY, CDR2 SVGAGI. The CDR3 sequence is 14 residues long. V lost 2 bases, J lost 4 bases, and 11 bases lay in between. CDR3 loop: CASSYQPGGYGYTF. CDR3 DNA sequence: TGTGCCAGCAGTTACCAGCCAGGAGGCTATGGCTACACCTTC.

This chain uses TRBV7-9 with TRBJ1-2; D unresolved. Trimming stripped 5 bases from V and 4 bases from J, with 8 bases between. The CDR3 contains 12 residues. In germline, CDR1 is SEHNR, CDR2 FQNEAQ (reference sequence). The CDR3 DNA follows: TGTGCCAGCAGCCCCCCAGGCTATGGCTACACCTTC. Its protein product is CASSPPGYGYTF.

CDR3 loop: CASSQGNGIRPREQYF. CDR3 nucleotides: TGTGCCAGCAGCCAAGGTAACGGAATCCGTCCTAGGGAGCAGTACTTC. The genes are TRBV3-1 (or the pseudogene TRBV3-2) and TRBJ2-7; D call uncertain. With 1 base removed from V and 7 bases from J, the gap between germline ends came to 20 bases. This CDR3 contains 16 residues. Germline V gene data show CDR1 as LGHDT and CDR2 as YNNKEL (reference sequence).

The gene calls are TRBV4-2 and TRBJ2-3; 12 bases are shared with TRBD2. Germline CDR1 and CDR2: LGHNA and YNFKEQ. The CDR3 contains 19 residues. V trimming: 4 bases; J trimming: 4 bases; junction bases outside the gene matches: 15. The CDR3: CASSRRASGGAVIPDTQYF. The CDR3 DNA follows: TGTGCCAGCAGCCGGAGAGCTAGCGGGGGGGCTGTGATCCCAGATACGCAGTATTTT.

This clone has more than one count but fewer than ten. CDR3 sequence reads: CASSTSGTGNYGYTF. The CDR3 DNA reads as TGTGCCAGTAGTACCTCCGGGACAGGGAACTATGGCTACACCTTC. The chain couples TRBV19 to TRBJ1-2; 9 nucleotides agree with TRBD1. Trimming cost V 4 bases and J 2 bases; bases outside gene matches: 5. Germline values: CDR1 LNHDA, CDR2 SQIVND (reference sequence). CDR3 length equals 15 residues.

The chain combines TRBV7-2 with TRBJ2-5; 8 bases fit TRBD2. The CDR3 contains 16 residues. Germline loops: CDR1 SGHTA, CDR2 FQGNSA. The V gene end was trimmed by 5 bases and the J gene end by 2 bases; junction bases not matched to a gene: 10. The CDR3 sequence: CASSARLALPQETQYF. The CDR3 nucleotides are TGTGCCAGCAGCGCTAGACTAGCGCTGCCTCAAGAGACCCAGTACTTC.

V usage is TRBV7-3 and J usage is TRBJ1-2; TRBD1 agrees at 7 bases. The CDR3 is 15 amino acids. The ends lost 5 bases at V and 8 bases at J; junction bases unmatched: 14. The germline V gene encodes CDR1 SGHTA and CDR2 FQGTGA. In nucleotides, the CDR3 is TGTGCCAGCAGCCCCACCCATAAAGGGGGCGCGGGCTACACCTTC. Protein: CASSPTHKGGAGYTF.

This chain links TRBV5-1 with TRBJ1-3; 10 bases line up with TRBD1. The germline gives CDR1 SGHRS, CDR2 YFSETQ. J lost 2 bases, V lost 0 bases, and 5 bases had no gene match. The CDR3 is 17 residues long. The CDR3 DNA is TGCGCCAGCAGCTTGGGGTTAGGGACAGGGGCTGGAAACACCATATATTTT. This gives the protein CASSLGLGTGAGNTIYF.

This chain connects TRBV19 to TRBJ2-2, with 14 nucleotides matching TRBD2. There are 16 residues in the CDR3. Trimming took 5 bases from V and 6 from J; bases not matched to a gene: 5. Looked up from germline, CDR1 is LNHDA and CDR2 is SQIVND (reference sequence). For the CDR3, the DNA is TGTGCCAGTAGTCCCCGACTAGCGGGGGGGCCCGGGGAGCTGTTTTTT. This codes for CASSPRLAGGPGELFF.

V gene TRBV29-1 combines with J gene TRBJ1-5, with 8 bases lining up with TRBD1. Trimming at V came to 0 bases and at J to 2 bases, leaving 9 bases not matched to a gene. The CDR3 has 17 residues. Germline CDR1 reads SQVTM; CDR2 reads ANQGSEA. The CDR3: CSVEDSRRGQCNQPQHF. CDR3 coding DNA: TGCAGCGTTGAAGATTCCCGCAGGGGGCAGTGCAATCAGCCCCAGCATTTT.

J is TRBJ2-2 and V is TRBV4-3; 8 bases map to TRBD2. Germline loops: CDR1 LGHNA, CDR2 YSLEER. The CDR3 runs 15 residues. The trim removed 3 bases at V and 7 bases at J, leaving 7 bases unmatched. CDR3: CASSHRGGRDGELFF. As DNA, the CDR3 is TGCGCCAGCAGCCATCGGGGGGGCCGTGACGGGGAGCTGTTTTTT.

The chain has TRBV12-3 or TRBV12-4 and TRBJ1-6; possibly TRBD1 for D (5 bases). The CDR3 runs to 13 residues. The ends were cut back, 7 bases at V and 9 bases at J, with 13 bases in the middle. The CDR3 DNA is TGTGCCAGCACAGAAGTAAGGGGTTCACCCCTCCACTTT. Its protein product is CASTEVRGSPLHF.

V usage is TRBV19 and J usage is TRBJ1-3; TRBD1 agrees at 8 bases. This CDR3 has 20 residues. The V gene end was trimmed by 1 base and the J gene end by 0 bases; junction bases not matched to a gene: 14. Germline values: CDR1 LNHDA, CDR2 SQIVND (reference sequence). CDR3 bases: TGTGCCAGTAGTATAGGTCGTTGGAGGACAGGGAATTCCTCTGGAAACACCATATATTTT. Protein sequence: CASSIGRWRTGNSSGNTIYF.

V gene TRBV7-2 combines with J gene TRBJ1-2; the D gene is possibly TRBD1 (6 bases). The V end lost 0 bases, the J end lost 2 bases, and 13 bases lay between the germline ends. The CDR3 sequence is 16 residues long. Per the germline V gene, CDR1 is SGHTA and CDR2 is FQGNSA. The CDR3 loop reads CASSLASAGANYGYTF. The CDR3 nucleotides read TGTGCCAGCAGCTTAGCGTCGGCAGGGGCCAACTATGGCTACACCTTC.

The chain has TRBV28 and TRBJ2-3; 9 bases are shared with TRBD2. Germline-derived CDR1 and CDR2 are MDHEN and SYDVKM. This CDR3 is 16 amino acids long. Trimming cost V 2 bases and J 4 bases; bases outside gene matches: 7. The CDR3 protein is CASSLIPGTSSDTQYF. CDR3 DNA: TGTGCCAGCAGTTTAATTCCCGGGACTAGCTCAGATACGCAGTATTTT.

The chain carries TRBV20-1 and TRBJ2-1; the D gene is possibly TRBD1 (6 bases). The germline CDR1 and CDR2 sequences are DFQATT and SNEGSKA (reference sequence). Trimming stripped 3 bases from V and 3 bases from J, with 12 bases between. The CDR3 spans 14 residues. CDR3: CSASVPQGYNEQFF. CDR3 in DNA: TGCAGTGCTAGTGTTCCACAGGGCTACAATGAGCAGTTCTTC.

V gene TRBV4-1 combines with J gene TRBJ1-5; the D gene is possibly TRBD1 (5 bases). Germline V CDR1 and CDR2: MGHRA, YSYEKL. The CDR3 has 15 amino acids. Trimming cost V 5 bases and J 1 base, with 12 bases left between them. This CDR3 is CASSWTSGSNQPQHF. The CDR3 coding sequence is TGCGCCAGCAGCTGGACCTCAGGGAGCAATCAGCCCCAGCATTTT.

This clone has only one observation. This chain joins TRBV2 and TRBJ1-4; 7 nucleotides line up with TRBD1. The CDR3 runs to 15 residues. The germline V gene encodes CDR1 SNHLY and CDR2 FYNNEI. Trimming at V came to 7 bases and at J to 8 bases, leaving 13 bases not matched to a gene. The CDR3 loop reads CASKRGGTEGEKLFF. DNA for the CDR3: TGTGCCAGCAAGCGAGGGGGGACAGAAGGCGAAAAACTGTTTTTT.

CDR3 coding DNA: TGTGCCAGCAGCTTGCCGGGGGGGTCTAGCACAGATACGCAGTATTTT. Protein: CASSLPGGSSTDTQYF. The chain employs TRBV11-2 and TRBJ2-3; 8 nucleotides line up with TRBD2. Germline-derived CDR1 and CDR2 are SGHAT and FQNNGV. The CDR3 length is 16 residues. V lost 3 bases and J lost 0; bases outside the gene matches: 5.

The CDR3 DNA reads as TGCGCCAGCCGTTCGGGGGGGCGAGCTGAGCAGTTCTTC. The encoded protein is CASRSGGRAEQFF. The rearrangement uses TRBV10-2 and TRBJ2-1; 8 nucleotides line up with TRBD2. J lost 9 bases, V lost 8 bases, and 9 bases had no gene match. The CDR3 is 13 residues long. Germline V CDR1 and CDR2: WSHSY, SAAADI.

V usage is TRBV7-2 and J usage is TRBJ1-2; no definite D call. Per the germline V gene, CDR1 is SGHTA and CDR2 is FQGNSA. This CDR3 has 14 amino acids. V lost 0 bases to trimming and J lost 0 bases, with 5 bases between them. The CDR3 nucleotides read TGTGCCAGCAGCTTAGCGGCAGCTAACTATGGCTACACCTTC. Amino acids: CASSLAAANYGYTF.

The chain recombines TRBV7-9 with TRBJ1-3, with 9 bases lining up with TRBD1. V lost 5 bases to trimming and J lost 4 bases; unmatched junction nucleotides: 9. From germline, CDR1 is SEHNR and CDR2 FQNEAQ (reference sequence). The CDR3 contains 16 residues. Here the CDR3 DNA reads TGTGCCAGCAGCCGAAGACAGGGGGTAGCCGGAAACACCATATATTTT. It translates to CASSRRQGVAGNTIYF.

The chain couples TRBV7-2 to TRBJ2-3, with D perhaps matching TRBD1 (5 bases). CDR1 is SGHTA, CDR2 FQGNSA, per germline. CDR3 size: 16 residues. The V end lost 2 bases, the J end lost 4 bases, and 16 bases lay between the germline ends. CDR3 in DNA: TGTGCCAGCAGCTTATTTCCATCAGGGTTTCCAGATACGCAGTATTTT. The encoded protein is CASSLFPSGFPDTQYF.